This T cell receptor (beta chain) was sequenced during a study of CD4+ T cells in melanoma. Study findings and constraints: In melanoma, neoantigen-specific CD4+ T cells reportedly differed in differentiation state.

Profiled with immunoSEQ multiplex PCR; TCRdb holds only in-frame clones, not every one. The sample lists over 100,000 clones, about nine tenths occurring once. Concerning this clone itself: What it binds is not known.

The CDR3 has 13 amino acids. The V and J ends lost 7 bases and 6 bases, in that order; junction bases with no gene match: 7. Germline V gene sequence: CDR1 MNHNS, CDR2 SASEGT. The sequenced sample was peripheral blood. The chain carries TRBV6-1 and TRBJ1-2, with TRBD1 matching over 8 bases. This TCR was recovered from a human donor with melanoma. The DNA of the CDR3 is TGTGCCAGCAATCCGGGACAGGCCAATGGCTACACCTTC. The encoded protein is CASNPGQANGYTF.